This entry is about one TCR beta chain. Recovered Cohort 3 donors showed two negative PCRs, clearance, or symptom resolution. The CDR3 consists of 15 residues. Deletions cut 5 bases from V and 0 bases from J, with 14 bases between. Germline CDR1 is SGHRS and CDR2 is YFSETQ. As processed by the authors: Nucleated cell counts were estimated from reference gene primer amplification. Sequencing used immunoSEQ multiplex PCR; TCRdb keeps in-frame clones, though not all of them. That table supplies the V and J calls and clone size; D and trimming were determined from the DNA. The sample lists about 100,000 clones, 70% to 90% occurring once. This sample is drawn from a study of blood T cell repertoires in COVID-19. For the study at large: Samples of COVID-19 (acute and convalescent) were obtained from the United States, Italy and Spain.

Source material: PBMCs or T cells enriched from blood (not recorded which). The V and J genes are TRBV5-1 and TRBJ1-2; tentative D call: TRBD1 (5 bases). This sequence was found in a woman between 45 and 65 years old who had recovered from COVID-19. Here the CDR3 reads CASRMGLTTNYGYTF. In DNA, the CDR3 is TGCGCCAGCAGAATGGGACTGACAACTAACTATGGCTACACCTTC.